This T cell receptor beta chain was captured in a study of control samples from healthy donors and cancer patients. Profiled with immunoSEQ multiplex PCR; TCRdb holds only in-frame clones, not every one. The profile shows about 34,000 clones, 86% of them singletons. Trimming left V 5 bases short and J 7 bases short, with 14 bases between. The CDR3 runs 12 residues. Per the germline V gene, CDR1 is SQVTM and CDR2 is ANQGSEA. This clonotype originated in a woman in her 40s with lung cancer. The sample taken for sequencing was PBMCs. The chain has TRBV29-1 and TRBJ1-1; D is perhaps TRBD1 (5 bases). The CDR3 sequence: CSVRPDRYEAFF. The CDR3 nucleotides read TGCAGCGTTCGCCCAGACAGATATGAAGCTTTCTTT.